Listed below are T cell receptor beta chains from one sample, sequenced in a study of T cell changes during pregnancy in multiple sclerosis. The method was immunoSEQ multiplex PCR; TCRdb's version includes in-frame clones alone and lacks a portion of them. Among some 70,000 clones listed, around nine tenths were seen once. The sequencing used CD8+ T cells from peripheral blood mononuclear cells, collected before pregnancy. These receptor sequences come from a female donor with multiple sclerosis, enrolled in a pregnancy study. Both conserved end residues are part of each CDR3. Fields, in order: V gene, clone size, J gene, D gene, CDR3 DNA, CDR3 protein. The D gene is left open where the match is weak. The size of a clone is reported for some rows only, either as once, few or many, or as a class for expanded clones.

>TRBV30|few|TRBJ1-1|.
TGTGCCTGGAGTGTAGGGGCCGAAACTGAAGCTTTCTTT
CAWSVGAETEAFF
>TRBV9|.|TRBJ2-2|TRBD2
TGTGCCAGCAGCGCTAGCGGGGGGCGTCCGACGGGGGAGCTGTTTTTT
CASSASGGRPTGELFF
>TRBV19|.|TRBJ2-6|.
TGTGCCAGTACTCCGGGACAAGTCTCTGGGGCCAACGTCCTGACTTTC
CASTPGQVSGANVLTF
>TRBV5-6|.|TRBJ2-7|TRBD1
TGTGCCAGCAGCTTGGGACAGGGGGCCTACTACGAGCAGTACTTC
CASSLGQGAYYEQYF
>TRBV11-2|.|TRBJ1-3|.
TGTGCCAGCAGCTCATTCCAGGGGACTGGAAACACCATATATTTT
CASSSFQGTGNTIYF
>TRBV6-6|.|TRBJ1-6|.
TGTGCCAGCAGTTACTCGGTGGAGGGAGAGGCCCTCCACTTT
CASSYSVEGEALHF
>TRBV10-3|.|TRBJ1-1|.
TGTGCCATCAGTGAGTCGGGAGGCACTGAAGCTTTCTTT
CAISESGGTEAFF
>TRBV19|.|TRBJ2-7|TRBD1
TGTGCCAGTAGTCCCGGACAGGGAACCGAGCAGTACTTC
CASSPGQGTEQYF
>TRBV9|once|TRBJ2-2|.
TGTGCCAGCAGCGTAGCGAGTAGCAGGGCGAACACCGGGGAGCTGTTTTTT
CASSVASSRANTGELFF
>TRBV4-1|.|TRBJ2-7|TRBD2
TGCGCCAGCAGCCAAGATAGAGGCGGGGGGATCTACGAGCAGTACTTC
CASSQDRGGGIYEQYF
>TRBV5-4|.|TRBJ1-3|.
TGTGCCAGCGCCCCAGGATCTGGAAACACCATATATTTT
CASAPGSGNTIYF
>TRBV6-5|.|TRBJ1-1|.
TGTGCCAGCAGTTGGGGCAGGGAGGTTGAAGCTTTCTTT
CASSWGREVEAFF
>TRBV2|.|TRBJ2-3|TRBD2
TGTGCCAGCAGCAGGACTAGCGGGTACACAGATACGCAGTATTTT
CASSRTSGYTDTQYF
>TRBV5-4|few|TRBJ1-1|.
TGTGCCAGCAGTGTGGAGGGGCGGGCTGAAGCTTTCTTT
CASSVEGRAEAFF
>TRBV19|.|TRBJ2-2|.
TGTGCCAGTAGTATCGCGGCCGGGGAGCTGTTTTTT
CASSIAAGELFF
>TRBV9|.|TRBJ1-4|.
TGTGCCAGCAGCGTGGGCTCCGGTAATGAAAAACTGTTTTTT
CASSVGSGNEKLFF
>TRBV7-6|.|TRBJ1-1|TRBD1
TGTGCCAGCAGGAAACAGGGGGTGGGCACTGAAGCTTTCTTT
CASRKQGVGTEAFF
>TRBV4-2|.|TRBJ2-3|.
TGTGCCAGCAGCCAAGTCGGACATTCAGATACGCAGTATTTT
CASSQVGHSDTQYF
>TRBV2|.|TRBJ1-2|.
TGTGCCAGCAGTGATATGGCGGACTATGGCTACACCTTC
CASSDMADYGYTF
>TRBV13|once|TRBJ2-5|TRBD2
TGTGCCAGCAGCATCGGGACTAGCGGGGGCCAGGAGACCCAGTACTTC
CASSIGTSGGQETQYF
>TRBV29-1|.|TRBJ1-1|.
TGCAGCGTTGAGGGGCAGGAGAACACTGAAGCTTTCTTT
CSVEGQENTEAFF
>TRBV9|.|TRBJ2-1|.
TGTGCCAGCGGGGGGACCTACAATGAGCAGTTCTTC
CASGGTYNEQFF
>TRBV11-2|once|TRBJ2-5|TRBD2
TGTGCCAGCAGCTTAGCGGGACTAGCGTTGGAGACCCAGTACTTC
CASSLAGLALETQYF
>TRBV13|few|TRBJ1-1|.
TGTGCCAGCAGCTTACAGGGAATTCAGGCTGAAGCTTTCTTT
CASSLQGIQAEAFF